What follows describes a single T cell receptor (beta chain). This table comes from immunoSEQ multiplex PCR, and its TCRdb copy is limited to in-frame clones, with some not included. This table holds about a million clones, about 80% found once. The data were taken from a study of shared clonotypes between healthy human individuals. CDR1 and CDR2 from the germline V gene are MNHEY and SMNVEV (reference sequence). After removal of 1 base from V and 0 bases from J, the junction contained 16 bases not matched to a gene. The length of the CDR3 is 21 residues. The specimen was memory CD4+ T cells from PBMCs. Specified subset: CD45RA-negative fraction. This receptor was obtained from a man younger than 35 in good health. Some clones in this sample may be carry-over from other donors' samples. V is TRBV27 and J is TRBJ2-3; 10 bases map to TRBD2. CDR3 bases: TGTGCCAGCAGTTTATTCTTCGCTCCTACCCTAGCGGGAGCTAGCACAGATACGCAGTATTTT. Translating it yields CASSLFFAPTLAGASTDTQYF.